This T cell receptor beta chain is from a study of shared clonotypes between healthy human individuals. Study results and caveats: The study generally estimated greater richness for naive than memory subsets. A few donors shared approximately 5% of their naive CD4 clonotypes.

Trimming shortened V by 2 bases and J by 7 bases, and 15 bases separated the two germline ends. The V gene's germline CDR1 is SGDLS and CDR2 YYNGEE. CDR3 length: 14 amino acids. Turning to this clone: As yet, its antigen is unknown.

The assay was immunoSEQ multiplex PCR, and TCRdb's table has in-frame clones only and misses some. The sample has 2 million to 2.5 million clones, about nine tenths seen once. Researchers partitioned CD4+ cells into CD45RA+ naive and CD45RA-negative memory subsets. This TCR derives from a man aged 18 to 29 in good health. Some clones in this sample may be carry-over from other donors' samples. Sequences were obtained from naive CD4+ T cells from PBMCs. This sample's subset: CD45RA+ positively selected. This rearrangement joins TRBV9 to TRBJ1-1; possibly TRBD1 for D (5 bases). The CDR3 bases are TGTGCCAGCAGCGTGGAAATAACGGGGGTTGAAGCTTTCTTT. Translation: CASSVEITGVEAFF.